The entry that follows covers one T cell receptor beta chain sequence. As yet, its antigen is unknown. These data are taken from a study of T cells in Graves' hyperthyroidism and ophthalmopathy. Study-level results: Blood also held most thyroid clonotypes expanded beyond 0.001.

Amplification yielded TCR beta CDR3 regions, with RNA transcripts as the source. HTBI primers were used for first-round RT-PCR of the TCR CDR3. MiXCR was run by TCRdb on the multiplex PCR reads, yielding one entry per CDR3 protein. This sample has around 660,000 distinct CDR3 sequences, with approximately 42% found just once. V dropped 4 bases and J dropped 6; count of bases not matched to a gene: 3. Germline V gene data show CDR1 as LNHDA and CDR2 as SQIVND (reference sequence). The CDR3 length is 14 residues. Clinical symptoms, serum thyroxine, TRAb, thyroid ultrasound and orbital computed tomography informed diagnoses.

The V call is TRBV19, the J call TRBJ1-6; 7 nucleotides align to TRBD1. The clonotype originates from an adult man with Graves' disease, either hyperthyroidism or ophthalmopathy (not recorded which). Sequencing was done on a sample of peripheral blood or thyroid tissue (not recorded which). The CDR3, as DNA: TGTGCCAGTAGTAAGGGGGCTTTTAATTCACCCCTCCACTTT. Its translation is CASSKGAFNSPLHF.